The 14 T cell receptor beta chains in this list originate from one sample, sequenced in a study of response to subunit inactivated influenza vaccine. TCRdb used MiXCR to reprocess the RT-PCR reads, holding one entry per CDR3 protein. The table records approximately 310,000 distinct CDR3 sequences, about a fifth of them present only once. Sequenced here: PBMCs from blood, sampled less than 22 months after vaccination. The receptors come from a man aged 45-69 years who received an inactivated influenza vaccine.

The CDR3 loop reads CAWEGQGYNEQFF. The CDR3 coding sequence is TGTGCCTGGGAGGGACAGGGCTACAATGAGCAGTTCTTC. The V gene is TRBV30, the J gene TRBJ2-1, with 9 bases that match TRBD1. The CDR3 is made up of 13 amino acids. Germline values: CDR1 GTSNPN, CDR2 SVGIG (reference sequence). Losses at the gene ends were 5 bases for V and 3 bases for J; bases not matched to a gene: 2.

This clonotype was seen many times. This chain joins TRBV7-2 and TRBJ2-5; possibly TRBD2 for D (5 bases). CDR3 size: 14 residues. V was cut by 5 bases and J by 4 bases, with 14 bases left in between. Germline CDR1 reads SGHTA; CDR2 reads FQGNSA. DNA of the CDR3: TGTGCCAGCAGCACACCGGGGTTCGGAGAGACCCAGTACTTC. Its translation: CASSTPGFGETQYF. Full variable domain (missing parts from reference TRBV7-2 and TRBJ2-5): GAGVSQSPSNKVTEKGKDVELRCDPISGHTALYWYRQSLGQGLEFLIYFQGNSAPDKSGLPSDRFSAERTGGSVSTLTIQRTQQEDSAVYLCASSTPGFGETQYFGPGTRLLVL.

The chain links TRBV2 to TRBJ1-5; D ambiguous. The CDR3 totals 15 residues. The germline V and J ends were trimmed by 3 bases and 0 bases, with 9 bases remaining between them. Germline V gene lookup returns CDR1 SNHLY and CDR2 FYNNEI. Written as DNA, the CDR3 is TGTGCCAGCAGTGACCGGGATCATAGCAATCAGCCCCAGCATTTT. Protein: CASSDRDHSNQPQHF.

This chain connects TRBV7-9 to TRBJ2-5; no definite D call. The CDR3 sequence is 13 residues long. From germline, CDR1 is SEHNR and CDR2 FQNEAQ (reference sequence). Trimming shortened V by 1 base and J by 2 bases, and 5 bases separated the two germline ends. The CDR3 DNA sequence: TGTGCCAGCAGCTTAGAACAGCAAGAGACCCAGTACTTC. Its translation is CASSLEQQETQYF.

The table lists this clonotype with a few counts. The chain joins TRBV5-6 to TRBJ2-7; TRBD2 matches at 14 bases. CDR1 is SGHDT, CDR2 YYEEEE, per germline. J gave up 6 bases and V 4 bases, and 15 bases lay outside the gene matches. CDR3 length: 18 residues. CDR3 bases: TGTGCCAGCAGCCGATTCCCGGGACTAGCGGGAGCCCGCTCCGAGCAGTACTTC. The encoded protein is CASSRFPGLAGARSEQYF.

J is TRBJ1-5 and V is TRBV6-1; D remains ambiguous. This CDR3 is built from 12 residues. Trimming left V 8 bases short and J 2 bases short, with 7 bases between. The V gene's germline CDR1 is MNHNS and CDR2 SASEGT. DNA of the CDR3: TGTGCCAGCGGGGAGGGCAATCAGCCCCAGCATTTT. It is translated as CASGEGNQPQHF.

V gene TRBV7-2 combines with J gene TRBJ1-6; possibly TRBD1 for D (6 bases). The CDR3 covers 14 residues. CDR1 is SGHTA and CDR2 is FQGNSA in the germline V gene. Trimming pared 1 base from V and 9 bases from J, leaving 10 bases between. This CDR3 reads CASSLVQGSSPLHF. The CDR3 DNA is TGTGCCAGCAGCTTAGTGCAGGGGAGTTCACCCCTCCACTTT.

This clonotype was observed many times. The V and J genes are TRBV7-2 and TRBJ1-2; maybe TRBD1 (5 bases). Germline assignment: CDR1 SGHTA and CDR2 FQGNSA. CDR3 size: 13 residues. The V gene lost 5 bases and the J gene lost 4 bases, with 11 bases spanning the gap. CDR3 residues: CASSPAGTYGYTF. The CDR3 DNA sequence: TGTGCCAGCAGCCCCGCAGGGACCTATGGCTACACCTTC.

This chain links TRBV29-1 with TRBJ2-2; 10 bases fit TRBD1. J was trimmed by 4 bases and V by 7 bases; bases with no gene match: 3. Per the germline V gene, CDR1 is SQVTM and CDR2 is ANQGSEA. CDR3 length equals 13 residues. The CDR3 loop reads CSAGTGATGELFF. CDR3 bases: TGCAGCGCCGGGACAGGGGCCACCGGGGAGCTGTTTTTT.

The chain is built from TRBV5-6 and TRBJ1-5, with no clear D. CDR3 length equals 14 residues. V was pared by 0 bases and J by 6 bases, with 10 bases between. Per germline, CDR1 SGHDT and CDR2 YYEEEE. The CDR3 is CASSLGVDSQPQHF. The CDR3 DNA follows: TGTGCCAGCAGCTTGGGCGTCGACTCTCAGCCCCAGCATTTT.

The genes are TRBV13 and TRBJ1-5; the match to TRBD1 covers 7 bases. The CDR3 covers 14 residues. Losses at the gene ends were 5 bases for V and 4 bases for J; bases not matched to a gene: 5. Germline V gene sequence: CDR1 PRHDT, CDR2 FYEKMQ (reference sequence). In nucleotides, the CDR3 is TGTGCCAGCAGCCGGGACAGAAATAATCAGCCCCAGCATTTT. Translating it yields CASSRDRNNQPQHF.

This sequence joins TRBV7-8 and TRBJ1-5; no clear D gene. With 2 bases removed from V and 5 bases from J, the gap between germline ends came to 7 bases. The CDR3 consists of 13 residues. Germline V lookup: CDR1 SGHVS, CDR2 FQNEAQ. The CDR3 loop reads CASSLWVDQPQHF. The CDR3 DNA sequence: TGTGCCAGCAGCTTATGGGTTGATCAGCCCCAGCATTTT.

Ten or more counts support this clonotype. The chain uses TRBV6-5 and TRBJ2-5; either TRBD1 or TRBD2 may supply D (5 bases each). Trimming removed 4 bases at V and 4 bases at J, with 19 bases between. Germline loops: CDR1 MNHEY, CDR2 SVGAGI. The CDR3 extends over 16 amino acids. The CDR3 DNA reads TGTGCCAGCAGTTCCTACTCGGGACGGTGGGGAGAGACCCAGTACTTC. Translation gives CASSSYSGRWGETQYF.

The chain couples TRBV6-1 to TRBJ2-5, with D unclear. Per the germline V gene, CDR1 is MNHNS and CDR2 is SASEGT. V was clipped by 3 bases and J by 7 bases, with 18 bases between them. The CDR3 totals 15 residues. The CDR3 reads CASSEVKAAWGTQYF. The CDR3 region has the DNA TGTGCCAGCAGTGAGGTGAAGGCGGCCTGGGGGACCCAGTACTTC.